Many counts were recorded for the clone carrying this T cell receptor (beta chain). CDR1 and CDR2 (germline): SEHNR, FQNEAQ (reference sequence). Between the trimmed V and J ends, which lost 2 bases and 4 bases, there was a span of 6 bases. CDR3 size: 12 residues. This record comes from a study of metastatic and nonmetastatic thyroid tumors. TCRdb re-clonotyped the PCR reads via MiXCR. The table has about 20,000 clones, 28% seen once; the top ten hold around 15%. Patients were all untreated before their thyroid surgery. Sequences were obtained from tumor tissue. The rearrangement joins TRBV7-9 to TRBJ2-7; D is uncertain. The clonotype was recovered from a female donor with papillary thyroid cancer or a benign thyroid nodule (not recorded which). Some clones in this sample may be carry-over from other donors' samples. The CDR3, as DNA: TGTGCCAGCAGCTTACACCCATACGAGCAGTACTTC. Translating it yields CASSLHPYEQYF.